This entry is about one T cell receptor beta chain. Preparation of the TCRbeta library used unique molecular identifiers. TCRdb independently ran MiXCR on the PCR reads; one entry per CDR3 protein. The sample records about 610,000 distinct CDR3 sequences, 10% being singletons. The data stem from a study of T-cell reconstitution after alpha-beta-depleted transplantation in children. Germline CDR1 is MNHNS and CDR2 is SASEGT. The CDR3 has 15 residues. The V and J ends lost 7 bases and 6 bases respectively, with 19 bases between them. The source material was PBMCs from the stem cell graft donor, sampled from the stem cell graft. The TCR sequence derives from a human donor who donated a stem cell graft to a child with acute myeloid leukemia. V usage is TRBV6-1 and J usage is TRBJ1-5; D remains ambiguous. DNA for the CDR3: TGTGCCAGCACCCCCTCGGATCCCTTACGTCAGCCCCAGCATTTT. The encoded protein is CASTPSDPLRQPQHF.